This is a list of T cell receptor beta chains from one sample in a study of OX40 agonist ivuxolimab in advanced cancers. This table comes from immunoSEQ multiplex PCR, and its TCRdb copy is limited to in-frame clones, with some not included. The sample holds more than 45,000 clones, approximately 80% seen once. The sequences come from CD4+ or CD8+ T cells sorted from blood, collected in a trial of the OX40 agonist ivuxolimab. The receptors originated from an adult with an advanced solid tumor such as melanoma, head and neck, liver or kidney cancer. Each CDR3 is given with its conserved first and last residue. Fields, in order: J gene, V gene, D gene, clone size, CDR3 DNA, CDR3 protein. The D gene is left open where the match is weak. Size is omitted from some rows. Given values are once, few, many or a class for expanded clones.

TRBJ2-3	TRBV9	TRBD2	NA	TGTGCCAGCATCCTGGGACTAGCGGGGCTTATAGATACGCAGTATTTT	CASILGLAGLIDTQYF
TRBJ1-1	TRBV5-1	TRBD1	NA	TGCGCCAGCAGCCAAGGACAGGGGGCTTGGGCTGAAGCTTTCTTT	CASSQGQGAWAEAFF
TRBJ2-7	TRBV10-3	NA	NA	TGTGCCATCAGTGATGCGGGTGCCTACGAGCAGTACTTC	CAISDAGAYEQYF
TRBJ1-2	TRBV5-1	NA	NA	TGCGCCAGCAGCAAGACAGATTATGGCTACACCTTC	CASSKTDYGYTF
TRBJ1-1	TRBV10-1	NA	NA	TGCGCCAGCAGTGATCCGGGCCGTCAGAACACTGAAGCTTTCTTT	CASSDPGRQNTEAFF
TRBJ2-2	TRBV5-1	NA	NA	TGCGCCAGCAGCTTGGCACCCCTTGGGTCGGCCGCCGGGGAGCTGTTTTTT	CASSLAPLGSAAGELFF
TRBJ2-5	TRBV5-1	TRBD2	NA	TGCGCCAGCAGCCAGGGACTAGCGACGAGGCAAGAGACCCAGTACTTC	CASSQGLATRQETQYF
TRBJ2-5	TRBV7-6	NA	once	TGTGCCAGCAGCTTCAATCAAGAGACCCAGTACTTC	CASSFNQETQYF
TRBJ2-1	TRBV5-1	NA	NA	TGCGCCAGCAGCTTGGTCCAGGATTACAATGAGCAGTTCTTC	CASSLVQDYNEQFF
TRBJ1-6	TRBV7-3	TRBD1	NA	TGTGCCAGCAGCTTAACCGTAGGGGGCTTTTCACCCCTCCACTTT	CASSLTVGGFSPLHF
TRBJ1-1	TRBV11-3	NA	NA	TGTGCCAGCAGCTTAGTGGAGGGGGCTGAAGCTTTCTTT	CASSLVEGAEAFF
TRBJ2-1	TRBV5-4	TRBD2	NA	TGTGCCAGCAGCTTGGATAGCGGGCTTAAGCAGTTCTTC	CASSLDSGLKQFF
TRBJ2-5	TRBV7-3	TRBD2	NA	TGTGCCAGCAGCTTAGCGGGGGGGCAAGAGACCCAGTACTTC	CASSLAGGQETQYF
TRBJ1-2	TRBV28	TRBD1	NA	TGTGCCAGCATCGAGGACAGGGCTGATGGCTACACCTTC	CASIEDRADGYTF
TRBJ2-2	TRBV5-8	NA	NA	TGTGCCAGCAGCTATTCCTGGGGCACGGGGACCGGGGAGCTGTTTTTT	CASSYSWGTGTGELFF
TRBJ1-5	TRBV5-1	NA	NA	TGCGCCAGCAGCTTGGCCGGGAATCAGCCCCAGCATTTT	CASSLAGNQPQHF
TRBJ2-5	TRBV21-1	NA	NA	TGTGCCAGCAGCAAAGAATTGACAGACCAAGAGACCCAGTACTTC	CASSKELTDQETQYF
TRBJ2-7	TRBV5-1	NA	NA	TGCGCCAGCAGCTTCATGGGGGGCGAATCTCTGGGCTTCGGCTACGAGCAGTACTTC	CASSFMGGESLGFGYEQYF
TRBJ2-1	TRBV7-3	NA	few	TGTGCCAGCAGCTTGGACTCAAACAATGAGCAGTTCTTC	CASSLDSNNEQFF
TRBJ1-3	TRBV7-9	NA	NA	TGTGCCAGCAGCCCGGGGGGTATCGGAGGAAACACCATATATTTT	CASSPGGIGGNTIYF
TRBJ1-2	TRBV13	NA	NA	TGTGCCAGCAGCTCAAAGCGGGGGGCGCTTAATGGCTACACCTTC	CASSSKRGALNGYTF
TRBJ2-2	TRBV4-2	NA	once	TGTGCCAGCAGCCAAGATCAGCGTATTAGGCAGCACACCGGGGAGCTGTTTTTT	CASSQDQRIRQHTGELFF
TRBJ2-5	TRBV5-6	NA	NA	TGTGCCAGTCGGGACCAAGAGACCCAGTACTTC	CASRDQETQYF
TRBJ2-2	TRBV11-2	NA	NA	TGTGCCAGCAGCTTAGGGGGAACCGGGGAGCTGTTTTTT	CASSLGGTGELFF
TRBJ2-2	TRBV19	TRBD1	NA	TGTGCCAGTAGTAACCGGCAGGGGGCGAGTACCGGGGAGCTGTTTTTT	CASSNRQGASTGELFF
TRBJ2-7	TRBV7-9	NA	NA	TGTGCCAGCAGCTTAGGACTCGGGGGAGCAGGGTACTTC	CASSLGLGGAGYF
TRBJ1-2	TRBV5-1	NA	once	TGCGCCAGCAGCTTGGACGGCTATGGCTACACCTTC	CASSLDGYGYTF
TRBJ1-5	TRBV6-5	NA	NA	TGTGCCAGCGCCGAGGGGGGGGTACAGCCCCAGCATTTT	CASAEGGVQPQHF
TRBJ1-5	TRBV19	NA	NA	TGTGCCAGTAGTATTGGTACGTCAGCCCAGCATTTT	CASSIGTSAQHF
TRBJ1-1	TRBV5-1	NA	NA	TGCGCCAGCAGCTTGGTTCTAAACACTGAAGCTTTCTTT	CASSLVLNTEAFF
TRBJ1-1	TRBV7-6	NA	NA	TGTGCCAGCAGCTTAGGAGGAGTGAACACTGAAGCTTTCTTT	CASSLGGVNTEAFF
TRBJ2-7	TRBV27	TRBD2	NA	TGTGCCAGCAGTTTGGTGAGCGGGGCCACCTTTGAGCAGTACTTC	CASSLVSGATFEQYF
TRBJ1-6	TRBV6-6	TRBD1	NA	TGTGCCAGCAAAGGACAGGGGCGGGATAATTCACCCCTCCACTTT	CASKGQGRDNSPLHF
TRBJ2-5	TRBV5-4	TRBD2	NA	TGTGCCAGCAGCGAGACTAGCCGGGGCCCCCAAGAGACCCAGTACTTC	CASSETSRGPQETQYF
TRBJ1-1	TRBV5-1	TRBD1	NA	TGCGCCAGCAGCTTAAGGGGACAGGTGAACACTGAAGCTTTCTTT	CASSLRGQVNTEAFF
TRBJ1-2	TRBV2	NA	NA	TGTGCCAGCAGTGAAGGGGCCGTTTCCGGCTACACCTTC	CASSEGAVSGYTF
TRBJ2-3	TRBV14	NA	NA	TGTGCCAGCAGCCAATCCCAGGGGGGGTTTAGCACAGATACGCAGTATTTT	CASSQSQGGFSTDTQYF
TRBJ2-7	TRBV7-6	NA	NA	TGTGCCAGCAGCTTAGGGCCCTCCGCCTCCTACGAGCAGTACTTC	CASSLGPSASYEQYF
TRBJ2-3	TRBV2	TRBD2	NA	TGTGCCAGTAGTGAACGAGCGGGAGACACAGATACGCAGTATTTT	CASSERAGDTDTQYF
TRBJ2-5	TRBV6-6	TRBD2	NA	TGTGCCAGCAGACGACTAGCTGGGGAGACCCAGTACTTC	CASRRLAGETQYF
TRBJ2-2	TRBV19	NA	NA	TGTGCCAGTAGTAGATTAGTAGACACCGGGGAGCTGTTTTTT	CASSRLVDTGELFF
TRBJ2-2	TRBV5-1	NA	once	TGCGCCAGCAGCTTGGATACGGGGGCGAACACCGGGGAGCTGTTTTTT	CASSLDTGANTGELFF
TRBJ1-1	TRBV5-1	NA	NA	TGCGCCAGCAGCTTTGGGGGGCGCATAGCTGAAGCTTTCTTT	CASSFGGRIAEAFF
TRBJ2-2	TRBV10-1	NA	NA	TGCGCCAGCAGCCTCGGACAAGTCCAGGGCACCGGGGAGCTGTTTTTT	CASSLGQVQGTGELFF
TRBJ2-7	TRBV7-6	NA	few	TGTGCCAGCAGCTTAGCGAGCTCCTACGAGCAGTACTTC	CASSLASSYEQYF
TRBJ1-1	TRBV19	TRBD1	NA	TGTGCCAGTAGTATGAGGTTTTTGGCAGGGGGCAGGGACACTGAAGCTTTCTTT	CASSMRFLAGGRDTEAFF
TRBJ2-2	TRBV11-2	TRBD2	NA	TGTGCCAGCAGCTTTCTAGCGGGGGGATCCACCGGGGAGCTGTTTTTT	CASSFLAGGSTGELFF
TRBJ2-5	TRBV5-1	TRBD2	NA	TGCGCCAGCAGCCTCGCCCCGGGACTAGCGGTCCAAGAGACCCAGTACTTC	CASSLAPGLAVQETQYF